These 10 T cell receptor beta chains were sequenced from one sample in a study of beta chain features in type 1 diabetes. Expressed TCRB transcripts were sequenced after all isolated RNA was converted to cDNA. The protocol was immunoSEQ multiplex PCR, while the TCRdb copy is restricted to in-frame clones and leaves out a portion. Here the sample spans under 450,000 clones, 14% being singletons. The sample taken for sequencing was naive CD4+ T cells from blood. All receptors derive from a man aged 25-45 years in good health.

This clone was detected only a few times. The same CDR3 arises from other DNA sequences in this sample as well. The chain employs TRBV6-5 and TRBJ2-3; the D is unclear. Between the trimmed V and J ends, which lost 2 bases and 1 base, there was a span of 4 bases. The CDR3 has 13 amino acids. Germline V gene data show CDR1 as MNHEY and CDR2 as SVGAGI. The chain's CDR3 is CASSYGGTDTQYF. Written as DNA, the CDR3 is TGTGCCAGCAGTTACGGGGGCACAGATACGCAGTATTTT.

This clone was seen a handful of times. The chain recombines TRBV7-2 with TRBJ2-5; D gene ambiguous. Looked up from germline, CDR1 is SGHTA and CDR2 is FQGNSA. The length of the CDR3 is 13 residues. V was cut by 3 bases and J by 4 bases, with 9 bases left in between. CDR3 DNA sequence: TGTGCCAGCAGCTTTTCCCAGAGAGAGACCCAGTACTTC. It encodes CASSFSQRETQYF.

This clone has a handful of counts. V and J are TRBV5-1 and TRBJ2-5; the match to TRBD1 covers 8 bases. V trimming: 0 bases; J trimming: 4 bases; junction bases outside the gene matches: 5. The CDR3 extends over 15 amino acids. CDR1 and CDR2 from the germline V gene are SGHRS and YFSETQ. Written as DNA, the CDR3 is TGCGCCAGCAGCTTGGGGACAGGGAAGAGAGAGACCCAGTACTTC. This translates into CASSLGTGKRETQYF.

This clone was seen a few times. The DNA of the CDR3 is TGTGCCTGGGCCGGGACAGGGAATCAGCCCCAGCATTTT. Its protein is CAWAGTGNQPQHF. The V and J genes are TRBV30 and TRBJ1-5, with TRBD1 identical over 9 bases. The CDR3 totals 13 residues. Germline V gene data show CDR1 as GTSNPN and CDR2 as SVGIG (reference sequence). V shed 5 bases and J 4 bases; nucleotides not matched to a gene: 3. The entire variable domain, with the rest obtained from reference TRBV30 and TRBJ1-5, is as follows: SQTIHQWPATLVQPVGSPLSLECTVEGTSNPNLYWYRQAAGRGLQLLFYSVGIGQISSEVPQNLSASRPQDRQFILSSKKLLLSDSGFYLCAWAGTGNQPQHFGDGTRLSIL.

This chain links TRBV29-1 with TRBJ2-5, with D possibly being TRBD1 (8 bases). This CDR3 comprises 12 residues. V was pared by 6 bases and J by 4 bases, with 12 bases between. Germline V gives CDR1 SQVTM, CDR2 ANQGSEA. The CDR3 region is CSVTGGAETQYF. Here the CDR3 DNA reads TGCAGCGTAACAGGGGGGGCAGAGACCCAGTACTTC. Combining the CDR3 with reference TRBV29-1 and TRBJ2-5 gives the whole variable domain SAVISQKPSRDICQRGTSLTIQCQVDSQVTMMFWYRQQPGQSLTLIATANQGSEATYESGFVIDKFPISRPNLTFSTLTVSNMSPEDSSIYLCSVTGGAETQYFGPGTRLLVL.

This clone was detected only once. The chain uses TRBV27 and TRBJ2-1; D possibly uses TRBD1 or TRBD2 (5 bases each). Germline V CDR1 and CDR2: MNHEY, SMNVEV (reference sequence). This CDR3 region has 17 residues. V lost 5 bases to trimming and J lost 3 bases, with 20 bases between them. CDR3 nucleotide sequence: TGTGCCAGCAGTACGATCTATAGCGACAGACTCTACAATGAGCAGTTCTTC. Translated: CASSTIYSDRLYNEQFF.

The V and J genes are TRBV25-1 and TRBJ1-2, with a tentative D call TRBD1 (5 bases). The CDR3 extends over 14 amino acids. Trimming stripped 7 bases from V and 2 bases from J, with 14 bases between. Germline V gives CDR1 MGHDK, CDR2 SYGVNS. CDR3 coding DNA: TGTGCCAGCAACCCCGGGGGGGTAAACTATGGCTACACCTTC. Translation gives CASNPGGVNYGYTF.

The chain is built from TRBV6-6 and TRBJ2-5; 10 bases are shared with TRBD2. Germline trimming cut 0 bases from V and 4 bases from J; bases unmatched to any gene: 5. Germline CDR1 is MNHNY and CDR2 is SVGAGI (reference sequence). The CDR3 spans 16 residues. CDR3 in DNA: TGTGCCAGCAGTTACTCGAATCTAGCGGGAGTAGAGACCCAGTACTTC. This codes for CASSYSNLAGVETQYF.

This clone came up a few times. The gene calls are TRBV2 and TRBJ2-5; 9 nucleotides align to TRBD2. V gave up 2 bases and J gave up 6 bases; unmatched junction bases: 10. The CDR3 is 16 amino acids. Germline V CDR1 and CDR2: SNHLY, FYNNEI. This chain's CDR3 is CASSEWNSGGHKTQYF. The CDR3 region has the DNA TGTGCCAGCAGTGAATGGAATAGCGGGGGTCATAAGACCCAGTACTTC. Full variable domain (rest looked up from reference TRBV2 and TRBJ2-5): EPEVTQTPSHQVTQMGQEVILRCVPISNHLYFYWYRQILGQKVEFLVSFYNNEISEKSEIFDDQFSVERPDGSNFTLKIRSTKLEDSAMYFCASSEWNSGGHKTQYFGPGTRLLVL.

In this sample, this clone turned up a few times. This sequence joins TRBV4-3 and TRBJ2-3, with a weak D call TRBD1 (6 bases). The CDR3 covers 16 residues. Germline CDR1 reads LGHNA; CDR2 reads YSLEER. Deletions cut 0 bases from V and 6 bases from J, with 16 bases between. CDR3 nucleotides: TGCGCCAGCAGCCAAGATAAGGGGCAGGGGCTGGATACGCAGTATTTT. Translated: CASSQDKGQGLDTQYF.